This TCR beta chain stems from a study of blood T cell repertoires in COVID-19. The method was immunoSEQ multiplex PCR; TCRdb's version includes in-frame clones alone and lacks a portion of them. The sample holds 200,000 to 250,000 clones, 65% to 85% seen once. This receptor was taken from a woman younger than 45 who had recovered from COVID-19. The sample was peripheral blood.

For the CDR3, the DNA is TGCGCCAGCAGCTTACAGGGGGTTCGAGAAAAACTGTTTTTT. Its translation is CASSLQGVREKLFF. This chain joins TRBV5-1 and TRBJ1-4, with 8 nucleotides matching TRBD1. The CDR3 totals 14 residues. CDR1 and CDR2 from the germline V gene are SGHRS and YFSETQ. J lost 8 bases, V lost 2 bases, and 5 bases had no gene match.